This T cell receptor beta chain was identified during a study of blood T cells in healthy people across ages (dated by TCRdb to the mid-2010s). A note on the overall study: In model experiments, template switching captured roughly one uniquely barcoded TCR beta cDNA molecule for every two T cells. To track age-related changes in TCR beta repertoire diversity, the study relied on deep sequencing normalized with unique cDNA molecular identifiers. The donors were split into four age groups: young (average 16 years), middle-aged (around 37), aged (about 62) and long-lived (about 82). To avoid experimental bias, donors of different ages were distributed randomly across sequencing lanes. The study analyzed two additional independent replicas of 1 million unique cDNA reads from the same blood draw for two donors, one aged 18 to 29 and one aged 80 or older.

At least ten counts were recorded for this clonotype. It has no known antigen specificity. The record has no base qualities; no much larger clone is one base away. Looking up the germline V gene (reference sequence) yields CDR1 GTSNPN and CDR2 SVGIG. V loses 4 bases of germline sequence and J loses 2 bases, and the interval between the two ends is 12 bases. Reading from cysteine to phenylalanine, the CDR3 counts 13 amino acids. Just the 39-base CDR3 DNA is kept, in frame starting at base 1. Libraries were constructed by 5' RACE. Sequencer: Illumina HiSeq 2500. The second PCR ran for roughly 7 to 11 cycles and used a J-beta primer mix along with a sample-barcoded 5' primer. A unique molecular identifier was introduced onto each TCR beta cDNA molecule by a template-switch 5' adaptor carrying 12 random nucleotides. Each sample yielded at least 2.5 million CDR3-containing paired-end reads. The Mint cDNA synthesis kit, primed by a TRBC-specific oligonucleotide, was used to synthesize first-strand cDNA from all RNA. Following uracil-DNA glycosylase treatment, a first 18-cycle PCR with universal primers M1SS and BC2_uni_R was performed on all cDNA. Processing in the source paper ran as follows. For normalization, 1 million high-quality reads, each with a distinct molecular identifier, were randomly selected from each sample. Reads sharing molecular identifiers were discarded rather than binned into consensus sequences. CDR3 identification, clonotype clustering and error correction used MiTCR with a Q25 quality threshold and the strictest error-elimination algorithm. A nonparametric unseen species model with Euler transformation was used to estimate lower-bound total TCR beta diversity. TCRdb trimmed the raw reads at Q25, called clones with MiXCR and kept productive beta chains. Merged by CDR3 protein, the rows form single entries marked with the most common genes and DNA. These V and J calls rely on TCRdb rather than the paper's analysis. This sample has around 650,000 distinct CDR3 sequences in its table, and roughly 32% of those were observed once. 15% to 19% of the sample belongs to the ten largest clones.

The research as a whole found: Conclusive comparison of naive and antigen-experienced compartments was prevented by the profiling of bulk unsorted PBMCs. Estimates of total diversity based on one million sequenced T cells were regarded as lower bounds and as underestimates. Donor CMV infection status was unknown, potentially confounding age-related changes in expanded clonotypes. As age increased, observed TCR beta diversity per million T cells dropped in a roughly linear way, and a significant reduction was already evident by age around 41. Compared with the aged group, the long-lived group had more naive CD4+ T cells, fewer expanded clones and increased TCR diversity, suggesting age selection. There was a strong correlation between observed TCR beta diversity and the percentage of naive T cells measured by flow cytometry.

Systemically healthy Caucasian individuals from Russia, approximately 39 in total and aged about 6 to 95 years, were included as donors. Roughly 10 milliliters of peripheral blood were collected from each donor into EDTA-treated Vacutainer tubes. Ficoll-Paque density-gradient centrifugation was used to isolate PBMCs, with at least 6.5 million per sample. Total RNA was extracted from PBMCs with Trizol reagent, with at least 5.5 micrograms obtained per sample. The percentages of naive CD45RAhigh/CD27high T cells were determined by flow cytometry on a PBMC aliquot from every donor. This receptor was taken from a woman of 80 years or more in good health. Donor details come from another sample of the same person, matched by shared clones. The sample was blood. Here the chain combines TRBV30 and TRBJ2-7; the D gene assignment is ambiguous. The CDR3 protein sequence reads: CAWTPGTTYEQYF. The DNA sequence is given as TGTGCCTGGACCCCAGGTACAACCTACGAGCAGTACTTC.